Included here is one T cell receptor (beta chain) sequence, with context. This receptor's antigen is unknown. Base qualities are not recorded, but no much larger clone differs from it by a single base. The sample originates from a study of CD8+CD57+ T cells in acquired aplastic anemia (dated by TCRdb to about 2018). Concerning the study at large: Extracted DNA from sorted CD4+ and CD8+ cells averaged around 3.4 ug, ranging from roughly 0.19 to 27.4 ug. Mean read counts for healthy donor samples were some 10 million for CD4+ cells and about 12 million for CD8+ cells.

The paper as a whole reports these results and caveats: Although under 35 CD8+ CDR3 sequences were shared by patients and controls, these sequences appeared highly expressed in patients and within the immunodominant clones of patients. No significant difference in CD8+ Simpson's diversity was found between patients and healthy controls (P=0.060).

In this study, sorted CD4+ and CD8+ T cells from the blood of healthy subjects and of severe aplastic anemia patients had their TCR repertoires deep-sequenced. Ficoll-Paque density gradient centrifugation was used to isolate peripheral blood mononuclear cells. CD4+ and CD8+ T cells were sorted by FACS or magnetic beads before DNA extraction. Genomic DNA served as template for TCR beta VDJ combination and CDR3 sequence profiling. TCR repertoire sequencing was run on an Illumina HiSeq 2000. Per the authors' processing: TRBV/TRBJ rearrangement plots, CDR3 size and DJ length profiles, and Simpson's diversity index were used to evaluate the repertoires. Whichever DNA sequence was most abundant in the deep sequencing data was defined as the immunodominant clone. CDR3 amino acid sequences were checked for sharing between subjects and were compared against published repertoires and the VDJdb database. TCRdb applied fastp at Q25 and MiXCR to the public reads, then kept only in-frame beta chains. For every CDR3 protein sequence, its rows merge into one entry that carries the most common genes and DNA. The V and J calls here are based on TCRdb, not the publication. The sample yields around 190,000 distinct CDR3 sequences; around 63% were counted once. The ten largest account for around 32% of the sample.

Relative to germline, V is 3 bases shorter and J is 3 bases shorter, with 12 bases between their ends. According to the germline V gene, CDR1 reads SQVTM and CDR2 reads ANQGSEA. The CDR3 runs 13 amino acids, cysteine and phenylalanine included. Kept here is only the CDR3 DNA, which spans 39 bases and is read in frame from base 1. This TCR came from a human donor in good health. This chain is built from TRBV29-1 and TRBJ2-7; the D region possibly corresponds to TRBD1 (5 bases align). Input material: sorted CD4+, CD8+, or CD8+CD57+ T cells (not recorded which) from PBMCs. DNA sequence: TGCAGCGTTGAGAAGGGCACAGGCTACGAGCAGTACTTC. Translated, it reads CSVEKGTGYEQYF.